These 29 T cell receptor beta chains were all obtained from the same sample, sequenced in a study of cytomegalovirus exposure and HLA in healthy donors. TCRdb keeps only in-frame clones here, not all; method: immunoSEQ multiplex PCR. The profile shows more than 110,000 clones, about 95% of them singletons. The sequencing sample was made of PBMCs. The source is a man between 18 and 35 years old in good health and CMV-seropositive.

The chain has TRBV4-1 and TRBJ2-5; a weak D match, TRBD2 (6 bases). CDR1 and CDR2 (germline): MGHRA, YSYEKL. V was clipped by 4 bases and J by 2 bases, with 14 bases between them. CDR3 length: 15 residues. This CDR3 reads CASSPVVGGQETQYF. The CDR3 DNA follows: TGCGCCAGCAGCCCGGTGGTGGGGGGACAAGAGACCCAGTACTTC.

This chain joins TRBV7-6 and TRBJ2-7, with D perhaps TRBD2 (5 bases). Germline CDR1 is SGHVS and CDR2 is FNYEAQ. This CDR3 is built from 16 residues. Between the trimmed V and J ends, which lost 5 bases and 2 bases, there was a span of 19 bases. CDR3 nucleotide sequence: TGTGCCAGCAGCCCCTACGTCGGAGGAAAACCCTACGAGCAGTACTTC. This sequence encodes CASSPYVGGKPYEQYF.

The V gene is TRBV9, the J gene TRBJ1-6, with 8 bases identical to TRBD1. The junction had 4 bases not matched to a gene; V was cut back by 3 bases and J by 8 bases. The germline V gene encodes CDR1 SGDLS and CDR2 YYNGEE. The CDR3 extends over 14 amino acids. The DNA of the CDR3 is TGTGCCAGCAGCGGGCAGGGGGCGTATTCACCCCTCCACTTT. Protein: CASSGQGAYSPLHF.

The rearrangement links TRBV4-2 to TRBJ2-7; 11 bases are a match to TRBD2. The CDR3 loop spans 14 amino acids. Unmatched junction bases numbered 5, after V lost 4 bases and J lost 6 bases. Per the germline V gene, CDR1 is LGHNA and CDR2 is YNFKEQ. The CDR3 loop reads CASSLPGLAAEQYF. The CDR3 DNA sequence: TGTGCCAGCAGCCTACCGGGACTAGCGGCCGAGCAGTACTTC.

The CDR3 is CASSLLASPRAQYF. The CDR3 nucleotides read TGTGCCAGCAGCTTACTAGCCTCCCCACGAGCCCAGTACTTC. The chain uses TRBV11-2 and TRBJ2-5; TRBD2 is a possible D gene (5 bases). The CDR3 has 14 residues. V was trimmed by 2 bases and J by 9 bases, leaving 16 bases between them. Germline CDR1 and CDR2: SGHAT and FQNNGV.

This sequence joins TRBV18 and TRBJ1-1; D unresolved. Germline CDR1 and CDR2: KGHSH and LQKENI. The CDR3 runs to 13 residues. Trimming took off 6 bases at V and 2 bases at J, with 10 bases between the two ends. CDR3 sequence reads: CASSGEGNTEAFF. The CDR3 coding sequence is TGTGCCAGCTCGGGTGAGGGAAACACTGAAGCTTTCTTT.

J is TRBJ2-2 and V is TRBV5-6; D might be TRBD1 (5 bases). The germline V gene encodes CDR1 SGHDT and CDR2 YYEEEE. The CDR3 is 15 amino acids. Trimming took 1 base from V and 5 from J, leaving 12 bases between them. The CDR3 sequence is CASSLSGYITGELFF. CDR3 in DNA: TGTGCCAGCAGCTTGTCAGGGTATATAACCGGGGAGCTGTTTTTT.

This clone has just one count. J is TRBJ2-7 and V is TRBV5-1; possible D gene TRBD1, 6 bases. V was trimmed by 3 bases and J by 1 base, leaving 11 bases between them. The length of the CDR3 is 14 residues. Germline loops: CDR1 SGHRS, CDR2 YFSETQ. This CDR3 is CASSWVDSSYEQYF. The DNA for the CDR3 is TGCGCCAGCAGCTGGGTGGACAGTTCCTACGAGCAGTACTTC. Based on the CDR3 plus reference TRBV5-1 and TRBJ2-7, the full variable domain is KAGVTQTPRYLIKTRGQQVTLSCSPISGHRSVSWYQQTPGQGLQFLFEYFSETQRNKGNFPGRFSGRQFSNSRSEMNVSTLELGDSALYLCASSWVDSSYEQYFGPGTRLTVT.

The chain joins TRBV7-6 to TRBJ2-3; the match to TRBD2 covers 11 bases. CDR3 length: 19 residues. Per the germline V gene, CDR1 is SGHVS and CDR2 is FNYEAQ. Unmatched junction bases numbered 16, after V lost 1 base and J lost 7 bases. The CDR3 loop reads CASSLVGDQLAGVFNTQYF. The CDR3 DNA reads TGTGCCAGCAGCTTAGTTGGGGATCAACTAGCGGGAGTTTTTAATACGCAGTATTTT.

The chain employs TRBV5-1 and TRBJ1-2, with 7 bases identical to TRBD1. Germline CDR1 and CDR2: SGHRS and YFSETQ. After removal of 2 bases from V and 5 bases from J, the junction contained 9 bases not matched to a gene. This CDR3 contains 15 residues. In nucleotides, the CDR3 is TGCGCCAGCAGCTTAGAGATACCGGGACAGTATGGCTACACCTTC. Protein product: CASSLEIPGQYGYTF. Combining the CDR3 with reference TRBV5-1 and TRBJ1-2 gives the whole variable domain KAGVTQTPRYLIKTRGQQVTLSCSPISGHRSVSWYQQTPGQGLQFLFEYFSETQRNKGNFPGRFSGRQFSNSRSEMNVSTLELGDSALYLCASSLEIPGQYGYTFGSGTRLTVV.

This rearrangement joins TRBV2 to TRBJ1-6, with 8 positions matching TRBD1. Germline loops: CDR1 SNHLY, CDR2 FYNNEI. The junction had 4 bases not matched to a gene; V was cut back by 1 base and J by 2 bases. The CDR3 runs to 17 residues. CDR3: CASSEGAGGAYNSPLHF. DNA for the CDR3: TGTGCCAGCAGTGAAGGGGCAGGGGGCGCCTATAATTCACCCCTCCACTTT.

The chain has TRBV9 and TRBJ2-1; TRBD2 is a possible D gene (5 bases). This CDR3 contains 13 residues. Germline CDR1 SGDLS, CDR2 YYNGEE. V was shortened by 2 bases and J by 8 bases, with 11 bases between the two germline ends. The DNA of the CDR3 is TGTGCCAGCAGCGTGAGCACTAGTCATGAGCAGTTCTTC. Its protein is CASSVSTSHEQFF.

This chain connects TRBV5-6 to TRBJ2-7; the D is unclear. V was pared by 0 bases and J by 4 bases, with 14 bases between. Germline V gene data show CDR1 as SGHDT and CDR2 as YYEEEE. The CDR3 sequence is 15 residues long. This CDR3 reads CASSLEVASTYEQYF. As DNA, the CDR3 is TGTGCCAGCAGCTTGGAGGTAGCTAGTACTTACGAGCAGTACTTC.

The rearrangement links TRBV10-2 to TRBJ1-4; possibly TRBD1 for D (6 bases). This CDR3 is 15 amino acids long. Trimming removed 5 bases at V and 7 bases at J, with 17 bases between. CDR1 and CDR2 from the germline V gene are WSHSY and SAAADI. CDR3 residues: CASSWGSRGSEKLFF. DNA for the CDR3: TGCGCCAGCAGTTGGGGATCCAGGGGTTCTGAAAAACTGTTTTTT.

This sequence joins TRBV29-1 and TRBJ1-1, with TRBD1 identical over 7 bases. The germline gives CDR1 SQVTM, CDR2 ANQGSEA. This CDR3 has 15 amino acids. Unmatched junction bases numbered 13, after V lost 4 bases and J lost 5 bases. This chain's CDR3 is CSVGRTGGVMTEAFF. The CDR3 DNA follows: TGCAGCGTTGGACGGACAGGCGGGGTGATGACTGAAGCTTTCTTT.

The chain uses TRBV4-1 and TRBJ2-4, with D unclear. In germline, CDR1 is MGHRA, CDR2 YSYEKL. There are 15 residues in the CDR3. V dropped 4 bases and J dropped 0 bases, with 10 bases sitting between them. The CDR3 coding sequence is TGCGCCAGCAGCCTACAAGATCTAGCCAAAAACATTCAGTACTTC. Translated, it gives CASSLQDLAKNIQYF.

Turning to this clone: The same CDR3 can be traced to other DNA sequences in this sample. CDR3 amino acids: CATSSRRNTEAFF. The CDR3 DNA follows: TGTGCCACCAGCAGCCGCAGGAACACTGAAGCTTTCTTT. The genes are TRBV15 and TRBJ1-1; D is unresolved. The V end was cut by 3 bases, the J end by 1 base, with 6 bases between. This CDR3 region has 13 residues. In germline, CDR1 is LNHNV, CDR2 YYDKDF (reference sequence).

CDR3 DNA sequence: TGCGCCAGCAGCTTGCACGTCCAGGGCCCCTACAATGAGCAGTTCTTC. It is translated as CASSLHVQGPYNEQFF. The rearrangement links TRBV5-1 to TRBJ2-1; D may be TRBD1 (5 bases). Germline CDR1 reads SGHRS; CDR2 reads YFSETQ. The V and J ends lost 1 base and 2 bases respectively, with 13 bases between them. The CDR3 is made up of 16 amino acids.

V is TRBV6-4 and J is TRBJ2-3, with 7 bases matching TRBD2. Germline assignment: CDR1 MRHNA and CDR2 SNTAGT. The J segment lost 5 bases and the V segment lost 6 bases, leaving 14 bases of the junction unmatched. This CDR3 has 16 residues. The CDR3 loop reads CASSLEVGTIIDTQYF. DNA for the CDR3: TGTGCCAGCAGCCTGGAAGTGGGGACTATAATAGATACGCAGTATTTT.

The rearrangement joins TRBV15 to TRBJ2-7, with D possibly TRBD2 on 7 matching bases. Looked up from germline, CDR1 is LNHNV and CDR2 is YYDKDF (reference sequence). The CDR3 extends over 15 amino acids. V was clipped by 1 base and J by 2 bases, with 12 bases between them. CDR3 nucleotide sequence: TGTGCCACCAGCAGAGGGGGGGGGCGAACCTACGAGCAGTACTTC. Translation: CATSRGGGRTYEQYF.

This clone was seen once. The rearrangement uses TRBV5-1 and TRBJ1-4; 9 bases align to TRBD1. V trimming: 3 bases; J trimming: 8 bases; junction bases outside the gene matches: 11. The CDR3 consists of 16 residues. CDR1 is SGHRS and CDR2 is YFSETQ in the germline V gene. The CDR3 DNA reads as TGCGCCAGCAGCTCCGGACCGGGACAGGGTGCCGAAAAACTGTTTTTT. As protein: CASSSGPGQGAEKLFF.

V is TRBV10-3 and J is TRBJ2-7; TRBD1 aligns across 7 bases. The J segment lost 3 bases and the V segment lost 9 bases, leaving 8 bases of the junction unmatched. This CDR3 has 13 residues. Germline V gene data show CDR1 as ENHRY and CDR2 as SYGVKD. The chain's CDR3 is CAIKDRENYEQYF. DNA for the CDR3: TGTGCCATAAAAGACAGGGAAAACTACGAGCAGTACTTC.

V and J are TRBV29-1 and TRBJ1-4; D is uncertain. V was shortened by 7 bases and J by 3 bases, with 12 bases between the two germline ends. There are 13 residues in the CDR3. CDR1 SQVTM and CDR2 ANQGSEA come from the germline V gene. CDR3 protein: CSARGGPNEKLFF. The DNA for the CDR3 is TGCAGCGCCCGCGGAGGGCCTAATGAAAAACTGTTTTTT.

The genes are TRBV7-6 and TRBJ2-5; TRBD2 might be the D (6 bases). The CDR3 totals 12 residues. Deletions cut 10 bases from V and 0 bases from J, with 9 bases between. Germline V lookup: CDR1 SGHVS, CDR2 FNYEAQ. The CDR3 bases are TGTGCCACAGGGAGGAACCAAGAGACCCAGTACTTC. Translated, it gives CATGRNQETQYF.

In regard to this clone: Distinct nucleotide sequences in the sample also encode this CDR3. V gene TRBV6-5 combines with J gene TRBJ1-1, with D unclear. V gave up 3 bases and J gave up 0 bases, with 5 bases separating them. Germline V lookup: CDR1 MNHEY, CDR2 SVGAGI. The CDR3 has 13 residues. The DNA of the CDR3 is TGTGCCAGCAGTTATACGGTGAACACTGAAGCTTTCTTT. It specifies CASSYTVNTEAFF.

The chain couples TRBV5-4 to TRBJ1-2; possibly TRBD1 for D (6 bases). This CDR3 has 15 amino acids. Germline CDR1 is SGHNT and CDR2 is YYREEE (reference sequence). Trimming pared 0 bases from V and 7 bases from J, leaving 16 bases between. This CDR3 reads CASSLEQGRSSGYTF. CDR3 bases: TGTGCCAGCAGCTTGGAACAGGGAAGGAGTTCTGGCTACACCTTC.

V is TRBV11-3 and J is TRBJ2-1, with 7 positions matching TRBD2. Trimming cost V 5 bases and J 6 bases; bases outside gene matches: 10. This CDR3 contains 15 residues. CDR1 SGHNT and CDR2 YENEEA come from the germline V gene. CDR3 loop: CASSLRSSGSNEQFF. DNA for the CDR3: TGTGCCAGCAGCCTCAGATCTAGCGGTTCCAATGAGCAGTTCTTC.

The V call is TRBV30, the J call TRBJ1-1, with D possibly TRBD1 on 6 matching bases. The CDR3 runs to 14 residues. V lost 1 base and J lost 4, with 13 bases in between. In germline, CDR1 is GTSNPN, CDR2 SVGIG (reference sequence). CDR3 sequence (DNA): TGTGCCTGGAGTGCAGGCAGGGGAATCACTGAAGCTTTCTTT. Amino acid sequence: CAWSAGRGITEAFF.

The chain is built from TRBV28 and TRBJ2-2, with 11 bases that match TRBD2. Germline CDR1 MDHEN, CDR2 SYDVKM. Losses at the gene ends were 4 bases for V and 6 bases for J; bases not matched to a gene: 10. This CDR3 contains 17 residues. DNA of the CDR3: TGTGCCAGCAGTTCAAGACGACTAGCGGGACATCCCGGGGAGCTGTTTTTT. Translating gives CASSSRRLAGHPGELFF. The whole variable domain, filled in from reference TRBV28 and TRBJ2-2, reads DVKVTQSSRYLVKRTGEKVFLECVQDMDHENMFWYRQDPGLGLRLIYFSYDVKMKEKGDIPEGYSVSREKKERFSLILESASTNQTSMYLCASSSRRLAGHPGELFFGEGSRLTVL.